This record looks at one T cell receptor beta chain sequence and its context. The antigen remains unidentified. The sample originates from a study of T cells in localized non-small cell lung cancer. Study findings and constraints: Measurement of T cell clonality placed uninvolved adjacent lung highest, above the level in tumor.

Clones were read by immunoSEQ multiplex PCR, and TCRdb kept only the in-frame ones, dropping some. The repertoire holds some 32,000 clones, 85% to 95% seen once, with less than 0.8% in the top ten. The CDR3 spans 14 residues. CDR1 and CDR2 (germline): MDHEN, SYDVKM. Trimming removed 5 bases from V and 3 bases from J; junction bases left unmatched: 5. The sample consisted of peripheral blood, taken before any cancer treatment. This sequence was found in a woman aged 40 to 75 with stage I lung adenocarcinoma. The chain has TRBV28 and TRBJ2-7; TRBD1 agrees at 9 bases. The CDR3 sequence: CASSNTGQGYEQYF. The DNA for the CDR3 is TGTGCCAGCAGTAACACGGGACAGGGCTACGAGCAGTACTTC.